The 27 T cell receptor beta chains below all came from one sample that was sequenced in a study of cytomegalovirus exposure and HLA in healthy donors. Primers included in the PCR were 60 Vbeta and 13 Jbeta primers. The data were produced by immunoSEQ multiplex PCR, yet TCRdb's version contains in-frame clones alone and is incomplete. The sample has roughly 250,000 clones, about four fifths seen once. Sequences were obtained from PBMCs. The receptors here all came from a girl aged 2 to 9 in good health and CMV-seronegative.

The chain's CDR3 is CAWSDRRTLAFF. The CDR3 coding sequence is TGTGCCTGGAGTGATCGTCGGACTCTAGCTTTCTTT. The chain recombines TRBV30 with TRBJ1-1; no reliable D call. The germline V gene has CDR1 GTSNPN and CDR2 SVGIG (reference sequence). The ends were cut back, 1 base at V and 10 bases at J, with 13 bases in the middle. This CDR3 is 12 amino acids long.

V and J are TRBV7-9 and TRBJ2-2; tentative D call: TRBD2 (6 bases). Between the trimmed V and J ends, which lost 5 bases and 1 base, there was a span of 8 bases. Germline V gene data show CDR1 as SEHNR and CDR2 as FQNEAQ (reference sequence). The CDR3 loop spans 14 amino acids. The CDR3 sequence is CASSPRGNTGELFF. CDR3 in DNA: TGTGCCAGCAGCCCGCGGGGGAACACCGGGGAGCTGTTTTTT.

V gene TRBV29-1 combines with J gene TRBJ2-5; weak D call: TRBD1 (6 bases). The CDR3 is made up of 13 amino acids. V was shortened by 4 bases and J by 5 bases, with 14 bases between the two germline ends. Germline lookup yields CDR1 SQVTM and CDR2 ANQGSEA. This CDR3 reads CSVGQESRETQYF. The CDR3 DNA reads TGCAGCGTTGGACAGGAAAGCAGGGAGACCCAGTACTTC.

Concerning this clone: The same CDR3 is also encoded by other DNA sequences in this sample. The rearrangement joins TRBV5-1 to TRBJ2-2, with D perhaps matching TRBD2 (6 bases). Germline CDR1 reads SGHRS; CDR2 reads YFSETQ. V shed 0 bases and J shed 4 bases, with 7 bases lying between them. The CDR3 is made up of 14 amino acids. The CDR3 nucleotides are TGCGCCAGCAGCTTGGCCGGGGGCACCGGGGAGCTGTTTTTT. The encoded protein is CASSLAGGTGELFF.

CDR3 sequence (DNA): TGCGCCAGCAGTGAACAACAGAACACTGAAGCTTTCTTT. This encodes CASSEQQNTEAFF. This rearrangement joins TRBV10-1 to TRBJ1-1; D is uncertain. Per germline, CDR1 WNHNN and CDR2 SYGVQD (reference sequence). Trimming pared 3 bases from V and 1 base from J, leaving 6 bases between. This CDR3 contains 13 residues.

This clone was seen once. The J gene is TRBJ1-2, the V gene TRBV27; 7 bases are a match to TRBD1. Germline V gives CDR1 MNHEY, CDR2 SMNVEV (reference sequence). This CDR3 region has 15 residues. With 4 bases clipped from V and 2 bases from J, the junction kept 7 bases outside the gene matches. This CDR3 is CASSYRQGMNYGYTF. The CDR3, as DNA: TGTGCCAGCAGTTACAGACAGGGTATGAACTATGGCTACACCTTC.

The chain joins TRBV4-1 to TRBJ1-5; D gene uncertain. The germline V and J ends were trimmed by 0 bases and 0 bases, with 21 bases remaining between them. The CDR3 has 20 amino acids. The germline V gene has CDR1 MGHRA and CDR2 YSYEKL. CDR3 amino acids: CASSQESPGRDTNSNQPQHF. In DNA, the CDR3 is TGCGCCAGCAGCCAAGAAAGTCCCGGACGGGATACCAATAGCAATCAGCCCCAGCATTTT.

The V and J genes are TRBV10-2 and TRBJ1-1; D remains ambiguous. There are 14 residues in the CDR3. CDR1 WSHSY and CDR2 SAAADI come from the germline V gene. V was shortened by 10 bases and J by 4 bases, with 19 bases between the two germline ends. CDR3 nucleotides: TGCGCCACCGGGATGCAAGCGGCGGCCACTGAAGCTTTCTTT. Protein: CATGMQAAATEAFF.

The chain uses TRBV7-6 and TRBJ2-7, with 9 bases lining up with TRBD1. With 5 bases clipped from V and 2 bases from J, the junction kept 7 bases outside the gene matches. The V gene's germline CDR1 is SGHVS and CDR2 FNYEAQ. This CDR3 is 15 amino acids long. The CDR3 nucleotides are TGTGCCAGCAGCACGGGACAGGGAGGTACCTACGAGCAGTACTTC. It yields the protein CASSTGQGGTYEQYF.

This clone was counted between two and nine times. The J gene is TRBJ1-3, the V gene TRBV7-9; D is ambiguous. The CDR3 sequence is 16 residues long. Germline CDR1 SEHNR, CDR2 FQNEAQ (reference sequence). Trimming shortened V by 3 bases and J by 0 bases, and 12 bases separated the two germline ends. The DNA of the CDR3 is TGTGCCAGCAGCTTCCCCCAGATTCACTCTGGAAACACCATATATTTT. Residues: CASSFPQIHSGNTIYF.

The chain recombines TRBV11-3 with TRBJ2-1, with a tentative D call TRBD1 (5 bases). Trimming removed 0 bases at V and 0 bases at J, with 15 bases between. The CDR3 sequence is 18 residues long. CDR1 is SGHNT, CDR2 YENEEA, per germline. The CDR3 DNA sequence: TGTGCCAGCAGCTTAGATCAGGGTGGGTCGAACTCCTACAATGAGCAGTTCTTC. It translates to CASSLDQGGSNSYNEQFF.

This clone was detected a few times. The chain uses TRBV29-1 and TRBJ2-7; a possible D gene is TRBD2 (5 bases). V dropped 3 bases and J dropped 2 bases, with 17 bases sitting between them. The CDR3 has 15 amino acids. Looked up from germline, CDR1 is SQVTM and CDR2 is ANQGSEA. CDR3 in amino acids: CSVETKRERTYEQYF. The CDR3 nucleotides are TGCAGCGTTGAGACGAAGAGGGAGCGGACCTACGAGCAGTACTTC.

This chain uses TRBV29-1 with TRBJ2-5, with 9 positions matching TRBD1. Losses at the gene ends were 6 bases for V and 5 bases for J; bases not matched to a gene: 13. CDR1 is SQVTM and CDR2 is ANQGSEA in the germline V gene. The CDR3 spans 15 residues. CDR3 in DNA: TGCAGCGTCGCCCACCCTGGACAGGGGAAGGAGACCCAGTACTTC. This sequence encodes CSVAHPGQGKETQYF.

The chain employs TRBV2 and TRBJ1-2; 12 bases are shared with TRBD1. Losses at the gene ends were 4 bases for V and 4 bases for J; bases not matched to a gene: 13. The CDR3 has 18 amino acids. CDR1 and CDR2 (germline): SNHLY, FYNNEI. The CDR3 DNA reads TGTGCCAGCAGTGGGGACCGGGACAGGGGGCGCCTTTCCTATGGCTACACCTTC. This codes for CASSGDRDRGRLSYGYTF.

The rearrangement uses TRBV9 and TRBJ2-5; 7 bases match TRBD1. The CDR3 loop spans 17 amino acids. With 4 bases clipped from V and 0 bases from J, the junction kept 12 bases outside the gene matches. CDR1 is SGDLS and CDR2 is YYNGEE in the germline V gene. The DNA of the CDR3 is TGTGCCAGCAGCAACGTCCGGGACAGACATGACCAAGAGACCCAGTACTTC. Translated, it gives CASSNVRDRHDQETQYF.

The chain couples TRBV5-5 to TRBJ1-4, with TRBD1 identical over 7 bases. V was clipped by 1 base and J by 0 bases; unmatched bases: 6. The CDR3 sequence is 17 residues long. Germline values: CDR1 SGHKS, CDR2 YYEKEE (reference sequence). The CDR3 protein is CASSLTRQGPTNEKLFF. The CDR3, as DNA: TGTGCCAGCAGCTTGACCAGACAGGGTCCAACTAATGAAAAACTGTTTTTT.

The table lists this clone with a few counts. DNA for the CDR3: TGTGCCAGCAGCTTCCCAGGCAGCAATCAGCCCCAGCATTTT. Amino acid sequence: CASSFPGSNQPQHF. The chain couples TRBV7-3 to TRBJ1-5; no definite D call. This CDR3 spans 14 amino acids. Germline lookup yields CDR1 SGHTA and CDR2 FQGTGA. V lost 3 bases and J lost 1, with 7 bases in between.

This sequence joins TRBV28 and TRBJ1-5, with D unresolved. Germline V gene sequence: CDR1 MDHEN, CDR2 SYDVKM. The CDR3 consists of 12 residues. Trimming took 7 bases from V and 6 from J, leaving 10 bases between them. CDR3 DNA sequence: TGTGCCAGCAACACGGGGAGTCAGCCCCAGCATTTT. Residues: CASNTGSQPQHF.

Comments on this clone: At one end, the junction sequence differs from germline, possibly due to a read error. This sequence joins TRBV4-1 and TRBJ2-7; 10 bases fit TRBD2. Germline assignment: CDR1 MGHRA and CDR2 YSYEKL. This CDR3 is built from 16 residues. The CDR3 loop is CASSPFRTSGPYEQYF. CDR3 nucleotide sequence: TGCGCCAGCAGCCCGTTTAGGACTAGCGGACCCTATGAGCAGTACTTC.

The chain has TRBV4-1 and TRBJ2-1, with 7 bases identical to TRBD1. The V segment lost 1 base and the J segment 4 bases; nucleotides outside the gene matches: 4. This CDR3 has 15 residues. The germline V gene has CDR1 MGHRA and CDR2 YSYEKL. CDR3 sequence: CASSQVDRSYNEQFF. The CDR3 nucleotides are TGCGCCAGCAGCCAAGTGGACAGGAGTTACAATGAGCAGTTCTTC.

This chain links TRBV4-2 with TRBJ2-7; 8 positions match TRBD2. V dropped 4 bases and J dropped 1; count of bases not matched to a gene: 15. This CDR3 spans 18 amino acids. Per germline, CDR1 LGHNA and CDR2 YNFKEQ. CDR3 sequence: CASSLRHGGAGDSYEQYF. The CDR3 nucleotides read TGTGCCAGCAGCCTCAGGCACGGGGGGGCGGGAGATTCCTACGAGCAGTACTTC.

CDR3 DNA sequence: TGTGCCAGCAGTCTGCGCGGGGACCGGATGAACACTGAAGCTTTCTTT. Translation: CASSLRGDRMNTEAFF. V is TRBV9 and J is TRBJ1-1; possible D gene TRBD1, 5 bases. CDR1 and CDR2 from the germline V gene are SGDLS and YYNGEE. Between the trimmed V and J ends, which lost 5 bases and 0 bases, there was a span of 17 bases. The CDR3 extends over 16 amino acids.

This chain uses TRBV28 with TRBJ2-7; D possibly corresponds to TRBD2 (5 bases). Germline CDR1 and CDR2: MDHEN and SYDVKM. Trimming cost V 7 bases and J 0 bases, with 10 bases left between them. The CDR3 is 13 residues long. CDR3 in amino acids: CASKSGPSYEQYF. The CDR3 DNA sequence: TGTGCCAGCAAGAGCGGACCCTCCTACGAGCAGTACTTC.

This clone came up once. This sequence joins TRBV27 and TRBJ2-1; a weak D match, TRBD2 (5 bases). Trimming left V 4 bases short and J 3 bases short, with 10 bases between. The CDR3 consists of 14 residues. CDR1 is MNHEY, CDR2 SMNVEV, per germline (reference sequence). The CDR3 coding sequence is TGTGCCAGCAGTTCGGGGAACCTCTACAATGAGCAGTTCTTC. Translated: CASSSGNLYNEQFF.

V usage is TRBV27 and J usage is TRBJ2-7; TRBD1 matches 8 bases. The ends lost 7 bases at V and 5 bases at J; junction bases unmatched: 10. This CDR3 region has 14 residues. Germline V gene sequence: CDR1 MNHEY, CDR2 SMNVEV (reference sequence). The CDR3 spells CASIRDRQFNEQYF. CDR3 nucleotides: TGTGCCAGCATCCGGGACAGGCAGTTTAACGAGCAGTACTTC.

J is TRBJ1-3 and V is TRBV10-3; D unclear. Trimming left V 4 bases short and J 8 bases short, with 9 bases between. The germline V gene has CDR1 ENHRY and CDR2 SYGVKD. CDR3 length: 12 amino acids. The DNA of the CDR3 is TGTGCCATCAGTGGACTGGCGGACACCATATATTTT. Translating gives CAISGLADTIYF.

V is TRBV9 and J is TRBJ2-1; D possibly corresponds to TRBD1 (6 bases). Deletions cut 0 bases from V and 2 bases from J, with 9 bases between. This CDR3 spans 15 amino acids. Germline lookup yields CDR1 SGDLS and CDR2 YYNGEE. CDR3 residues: CASSVGGQAYNEQFF. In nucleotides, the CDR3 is TGTGCCAGCAGCGTAGGGGGGCAGGCCTACAATGAGCAGTTCTTC.